A few counts support the clone carrying this TCR beta chain. The germline V gene encodes CDR1 SGHRS and CDR2 YFSETQ. This CDR3 contains 14 residues. With 0 bases removed from V and 8 bases from J, the gap between germline ends came to 14 bases. Assay used: immunoSEQ multiplex PCR; TCRdb lists only in-frame clones, some missing. The sample contains 130,000 or so clones, 75% to 90% of which appear only once. The data are from a study of radiation and T cells in renal cell carcinoma. Time point indicated: baseline pretreatment blood. Noted treatment: 15 Gy SBRT to primary tumor, nephrectomy 4 weeks later.

J is TRBJ1-2 and V is TRBV5-1, with D maybe TRBD1 (6 bases). Sequenced material: blood, taken from a patient whose treatment included radiotherapy and nephrectomy. The clonotype originates from a woman aged 45 to 65 with renal cell carcinoma. The CDR3 here is CASSLGSGVGGYTF. As DNA, the CDR3 is TGCGCCAGCAGCTTGGGATCAGGGGTAGGAGGCTACACCTTC.